Each of the 10 T cell receptor beta chains below was sequenced from the same sample in a study of CXCR3-negative and CXCR3-positive naive CD8 T cells. Overall study findings and caveats: More hydrophobic TRB CDR3s occurred in CXCR3-positive than in CXCR3-negative naive cells.

5' RACE with UMI labels generated the TRB cDNA libraries. TCRdb reanalyzed the 5' RACE reads, giving one entry per CDR3 protein sequence and no DNA. The table for this sample gives over 150,000 distinct CDR3 sequences. Antigens of these TCRs are unknown. Input material: naive CXCR3+ CD8+ T cells from blood. Documented subset: CD45RO-CCR7+CD27+CD95- naive CD8+ T cells expressing CXCR3 (TNR3+). The source is a human donor in good health. Some clones in this sample may be carry-over from other donors' samples.

V is TRBV12-3 or TRBV12-4 and J is TRBJ2-3; TCRdb gives TRBD1 as the D gene, but with no DNA this cannot be confirmed. CDR3 length: 12 amino acids. CDR3 sequence: CASTAGADTQYF.

J is TRBJ2-1 and V is TRBV13; absent DNA, TCRdb's TRBD1 call cannot be checked. The CDR3 is 12 residues long. Germline CDR1 PRHDT, CDR2 FYEKMQ (reference sequence). This chain's CDR3 is CASSPGTARQFF.

The rearrangement links TRBV5-4 to TRBJ2-7; TCRdb's D gene call, TRBD1, goes unchecked for lack of DNA. Germline CDR1 is SGHNT and CDR2 is YYREEE (reference sequence). The CDR3 totals 14 residues. The CDR3: CASSLGSGGGEQYF. The variable domain in full, completed from reference TRBV5-4 and TRBJ2-7, reads ETGVTQSPTHLIKTRGQQVTLRCSSQSGHNTVSWYQQALGQGPQFIFQYYREEENGRGNFPPRFSGLQFPNYSSELNVNALELDDSALYLCASSLGSGGGEQYFGPGTRLTVT.

This sequence joins TRBV25-1 and TRBJ2-5; as DNA is missing, the TRBD1 call by TCRdb cannot be tested. Germline V gene lookup returns CDR1 MGHDK and CDR2 SYGVNS. The CDR3 length is 15 residues. The CDR3 is CASSEFGGRVETQYF.

The J gene is TRBJ2-1, the V gene TRBV5-1; TCRdb's D call, TRBD1, is unchecked because there is no DNA. This CDR3 is 17 amino acids long. Germline lookup yields CDR1 SGHRS and CDR2 YFSETQ. The CDR3 spells CASSPGRRQGPYNEQFF.

This chain joins TRBV7-9 and TRBJ1-1. CDR3 length: 16 residues. CDR1 is SEHNR, CDR2 FQNEAQ, per germline (reference sequence). CDR3: CASSLGPGDLNTEAFF.

The chain is built from TRBV7-9 and TRBJ2-2; the TCRdb call, TRBD2, lacks DNA for checking. The length of the CDR3 is 15 residues. Germline V gene sequence: CDR1 SEHNR, CDR2 FQNEAQ (reference sequence). The CDR3 spells CASSLLRSGTGELFF.

The chain uses TRBV29-1 and TRBJ2-3; TCRdb gives TRBD2 as the D gene, but with no DNA this cannot be confirmed. The CDR3 sequence is 13 residues long. Germline V gene sequence: CDR1 SQVTM, CDR2 ANQGSEA. The CDR3 sequence is CSVPPRNTDTQYF.

The chain employs TRBV7-9 and TRBJ2-5; TCRdb's D call, TRBD1, is unchecked because there is no DNA. Germline-derived CDR1 and CDR2 are SEHNR and FQNEAQ (reference sequence). This CDR3 contains 15 residues. CDR3 loop: CASSPFGGSEETQYF.

The chain is built from TRBV14 and TRBJ2-1; the D call of TRBD2 rests on TCRdb alone, since no DNA is present to check it. The CDR3 is 16 residues long. Germline CDR1 and CDR2: SGHDN and FVKESK. Here the CDR3 reads CASSQRFSGTHNEQFF.